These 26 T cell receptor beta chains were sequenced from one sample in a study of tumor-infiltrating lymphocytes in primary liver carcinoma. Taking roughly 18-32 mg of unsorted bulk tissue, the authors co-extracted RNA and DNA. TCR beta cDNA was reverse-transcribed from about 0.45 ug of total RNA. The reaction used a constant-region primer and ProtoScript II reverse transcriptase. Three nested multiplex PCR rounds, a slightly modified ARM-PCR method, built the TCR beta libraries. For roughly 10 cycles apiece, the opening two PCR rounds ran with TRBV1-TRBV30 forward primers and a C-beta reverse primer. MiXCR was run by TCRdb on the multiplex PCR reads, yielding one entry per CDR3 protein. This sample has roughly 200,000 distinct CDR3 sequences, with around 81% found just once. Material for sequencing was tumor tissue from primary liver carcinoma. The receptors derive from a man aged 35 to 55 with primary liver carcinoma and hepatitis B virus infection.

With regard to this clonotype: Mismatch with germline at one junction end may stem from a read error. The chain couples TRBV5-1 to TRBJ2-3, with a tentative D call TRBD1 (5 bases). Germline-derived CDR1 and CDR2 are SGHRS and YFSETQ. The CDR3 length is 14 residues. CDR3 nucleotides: TGCTCCAGCAGCTTGCGGCAGGGCACAGATATGCAGTATTTT. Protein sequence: CSSSLRQGTDMQYF.

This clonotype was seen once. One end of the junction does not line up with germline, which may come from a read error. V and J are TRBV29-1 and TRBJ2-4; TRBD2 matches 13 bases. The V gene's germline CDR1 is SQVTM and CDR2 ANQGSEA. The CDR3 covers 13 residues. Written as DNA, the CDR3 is TGCAGCGATGTTCCCGGGACTAGCGGGACTAAGTATTTC. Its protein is CSDVPGTSGTKYF.

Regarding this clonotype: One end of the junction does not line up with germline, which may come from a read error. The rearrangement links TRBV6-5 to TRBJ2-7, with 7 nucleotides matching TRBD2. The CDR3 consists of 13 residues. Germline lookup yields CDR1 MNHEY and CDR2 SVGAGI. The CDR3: CASIGLVLGEHYF. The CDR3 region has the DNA TGTGCCAGCATCGGACTAGTTCTGGGCGAGCACTACTTC.

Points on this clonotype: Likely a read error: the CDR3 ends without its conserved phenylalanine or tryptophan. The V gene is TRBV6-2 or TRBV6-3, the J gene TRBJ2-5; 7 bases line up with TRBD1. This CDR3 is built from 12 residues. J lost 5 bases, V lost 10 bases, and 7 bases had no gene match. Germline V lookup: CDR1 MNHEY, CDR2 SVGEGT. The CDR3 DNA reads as TGTGCCACCCGGAAAGGGGGCGAGACCCAGTACCTC. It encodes CATRKGGETQYL.

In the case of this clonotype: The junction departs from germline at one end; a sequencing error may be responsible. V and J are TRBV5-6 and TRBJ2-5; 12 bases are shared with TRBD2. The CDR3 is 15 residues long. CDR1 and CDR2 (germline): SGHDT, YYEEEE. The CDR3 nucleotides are TGTGCCAGCTGCTTGCTAGCGGGAGGGTGCGAGACCCAGTACTTC. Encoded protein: CASCLLAGGCETQYF.

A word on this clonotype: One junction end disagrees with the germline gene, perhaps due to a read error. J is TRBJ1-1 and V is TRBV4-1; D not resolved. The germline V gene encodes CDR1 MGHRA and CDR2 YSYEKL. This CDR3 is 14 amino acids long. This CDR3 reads CVSSQVNSGTEAFF. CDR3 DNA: TGCGTCAGCAGCCAAGTAAATTCGGGCACTGAAGCATTCTTT.

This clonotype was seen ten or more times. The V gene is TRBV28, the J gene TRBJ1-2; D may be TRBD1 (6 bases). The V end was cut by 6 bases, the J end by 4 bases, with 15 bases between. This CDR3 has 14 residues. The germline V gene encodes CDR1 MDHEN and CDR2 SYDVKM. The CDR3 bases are TGTGCCAGCAGCCCTCGAACAGGGATCTATGGCTACACCTTC. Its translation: CASSPRTGIYGYTF.

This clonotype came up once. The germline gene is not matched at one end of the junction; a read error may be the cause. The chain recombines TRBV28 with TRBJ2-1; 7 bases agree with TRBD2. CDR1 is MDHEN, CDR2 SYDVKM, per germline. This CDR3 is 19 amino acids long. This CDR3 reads CASSFAGLSGLSSYNEQFF. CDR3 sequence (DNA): TGTGCCAGCAGTTTTGCGGGACTATCGGGATTGAGCTCCTACAATGAGCAATTCTTC. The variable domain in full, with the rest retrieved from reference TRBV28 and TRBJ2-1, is DVKVTQSSRYLVKRTGEKVFLECVQDMDHENMFWYRQDPGLGLRLIYFSYDVKMKEKGDIPEGYSVSREKKERFSLILESASTNQTSMYLCASSFAGLSGLSSYNEQFFGPGTRLTVL.

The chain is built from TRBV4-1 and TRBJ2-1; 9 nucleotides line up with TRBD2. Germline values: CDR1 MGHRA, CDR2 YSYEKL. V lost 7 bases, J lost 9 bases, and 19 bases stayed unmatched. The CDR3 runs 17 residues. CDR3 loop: CASNPRGVAGERTEQFF. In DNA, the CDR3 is TGCGCCAGCAACCCCAGAGGGGTAGCGGGAGAGCGTACTGAGCAGTTCTTC.

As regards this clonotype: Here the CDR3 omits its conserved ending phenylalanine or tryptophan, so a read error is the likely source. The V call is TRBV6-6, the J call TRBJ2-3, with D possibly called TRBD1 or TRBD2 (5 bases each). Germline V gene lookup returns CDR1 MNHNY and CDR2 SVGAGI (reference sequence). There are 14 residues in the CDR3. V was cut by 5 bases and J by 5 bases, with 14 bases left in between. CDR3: CASSRASQGDTQYY. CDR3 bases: TGTGCCAGCAGTCGGGCTAGCCAGGGAGATACGCAGTATTAT.

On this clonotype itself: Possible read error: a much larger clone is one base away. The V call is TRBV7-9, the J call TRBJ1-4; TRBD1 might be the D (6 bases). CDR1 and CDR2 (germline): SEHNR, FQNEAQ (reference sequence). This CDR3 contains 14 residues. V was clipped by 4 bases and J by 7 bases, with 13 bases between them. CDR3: CASSSWTAGEKLFF. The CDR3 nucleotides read TGTGCCAGCAGCTCCTGGACAGCGGGTGAAAAACTGTTTTTT.

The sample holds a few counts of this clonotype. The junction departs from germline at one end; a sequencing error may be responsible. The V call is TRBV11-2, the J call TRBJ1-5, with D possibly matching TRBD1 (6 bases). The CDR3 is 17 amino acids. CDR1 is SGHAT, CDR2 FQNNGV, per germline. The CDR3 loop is CASSLVGVTGRNQPQHF. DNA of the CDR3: TGTGCCAGCAGCTTGGTAGGGGTAACAGGGAGGAATCAGCCCCAGCATTTC.

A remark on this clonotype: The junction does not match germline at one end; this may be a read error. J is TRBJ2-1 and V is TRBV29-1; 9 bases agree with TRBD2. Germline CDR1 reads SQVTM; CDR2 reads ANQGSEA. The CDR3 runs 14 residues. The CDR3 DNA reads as TGTGGCGTTGTCTGGCTAGCGGGGTACAATGAGCAGTTCTTC. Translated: CGVVWLAGYNEQFF.

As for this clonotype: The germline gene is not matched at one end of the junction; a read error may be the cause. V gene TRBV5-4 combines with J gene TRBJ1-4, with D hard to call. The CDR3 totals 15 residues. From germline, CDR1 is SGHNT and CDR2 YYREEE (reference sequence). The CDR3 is CASSPGGGTKEKLLF. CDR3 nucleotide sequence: TGTGCCAGCAGCCCAGGCGGCGGAACTAAAGAAAAACTGCTTTTT.

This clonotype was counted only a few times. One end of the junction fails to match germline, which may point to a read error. CDR3 residues: CTISGPGKHEQYF. Here the CDR3 DNA reads TGTACCATCAGTGGGCCGGGAAAGCACGAGCAATACTTC. This chain uses TRBV10-3 with TRBJ2-7, with D maybe TRBD2 (5 bases). CDR1 is ENHRY, CDR2 SYGVKD, per germline. The CDR3 has 13 amino acids.

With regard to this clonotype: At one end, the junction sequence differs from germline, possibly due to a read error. CDR3 sequence: CSGIRGTGETQYF. In DNA, the CDR3 is TGCAGCGGCATACGGGGAACGGGAGAGACACAGTACTTC. The chain is built from TRBV29-1 and TRBJ2-5; tentative D call: TRBD2 (6 bases). Germline CDR1 SQVTM, CDR2 ANQGSEA. The CDR3 length is 13 residues.

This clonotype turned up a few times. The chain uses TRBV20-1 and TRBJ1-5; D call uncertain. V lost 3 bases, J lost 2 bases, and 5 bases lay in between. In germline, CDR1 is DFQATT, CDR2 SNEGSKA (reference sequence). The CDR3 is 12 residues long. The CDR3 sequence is CSARPGNQPQHF. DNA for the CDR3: TGCAGTGCTAGGCCAGGCAATCAGCCCCAGCATTTT.

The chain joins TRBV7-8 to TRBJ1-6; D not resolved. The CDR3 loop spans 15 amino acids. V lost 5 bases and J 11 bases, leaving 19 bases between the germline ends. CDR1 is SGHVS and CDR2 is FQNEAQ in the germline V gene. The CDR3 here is CASSGSGRATTPLHF. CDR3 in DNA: TGTGCCAGCAGCGGATCCGGGAGAGCTACTACACCCCTCCACTTT.

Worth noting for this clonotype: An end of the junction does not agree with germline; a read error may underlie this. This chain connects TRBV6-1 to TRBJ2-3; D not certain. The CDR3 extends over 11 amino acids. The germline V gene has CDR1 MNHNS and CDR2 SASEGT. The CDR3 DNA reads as TGTACCAGCACTCAAACAGATACGCAGTATTTT. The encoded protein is CTSTQTDTQYF.

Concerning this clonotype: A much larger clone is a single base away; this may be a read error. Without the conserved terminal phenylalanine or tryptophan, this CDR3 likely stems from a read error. This chain's CDR3 is CASSTAGGYTEAFY. The CDR3 DNA sequence: TGCGCCAGCAGCACCGCGGGGGGTTACACTGAAGCTTTCTAT. The V call is TRBV5-1, the J call TRBJ1-1; possibly TRBD1 for D (5 bases). Trimming removed 4 bases at V and 3 bases at J, with 13 bases between. Germline V lookup: CDR1 SGHRS, CDR2 YFSETQ. This CDR3 has 14 amino acids.

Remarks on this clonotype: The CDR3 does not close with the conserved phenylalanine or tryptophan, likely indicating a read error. For the CDR3, the DNA is TGCGCCAGCAACCAGGAGACAGGGAACAATCAGCCCCAGCATATT. Protein sequence: CASNQETGNNQPQHI. The rearrangement uses TRBV4-1 and TRBJ1-5, with 7 bases matching TRBD1. Germline V gene sequence: CDR1 MGHRA, CDR2 YSYEKL. This CDR3 spans 15 amino acids. V shed 7 bases and J 3 bases; nucleotides not matched to a gene: 9.

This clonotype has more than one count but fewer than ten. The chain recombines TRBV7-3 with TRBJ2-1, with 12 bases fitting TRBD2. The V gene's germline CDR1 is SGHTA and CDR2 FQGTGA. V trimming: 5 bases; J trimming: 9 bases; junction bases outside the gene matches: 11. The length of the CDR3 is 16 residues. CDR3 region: CASSPLAGGRWGEQFF. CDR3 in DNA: TGTGCCAGCAGCCCTCTAGCGGGAGGGCGTTGGGGTGAGCAGTTCTTC.

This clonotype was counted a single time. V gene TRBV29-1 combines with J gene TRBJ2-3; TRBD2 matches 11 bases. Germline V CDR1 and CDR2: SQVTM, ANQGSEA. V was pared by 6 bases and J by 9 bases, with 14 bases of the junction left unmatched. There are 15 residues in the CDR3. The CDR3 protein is CSVSGTSGRGETQYF. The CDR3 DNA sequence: TGCAGCGTCTCCGGGACTAGCGGTCGAGGAGAGACGCAGTATTTT.

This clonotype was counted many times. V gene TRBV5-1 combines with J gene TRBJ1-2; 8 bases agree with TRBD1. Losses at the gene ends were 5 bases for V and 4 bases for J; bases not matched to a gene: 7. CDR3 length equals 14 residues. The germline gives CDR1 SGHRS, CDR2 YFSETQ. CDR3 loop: CASSWGTGGYGYTF. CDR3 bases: TGCGCCAGCAGTTGGGGGACAGGCGGCTATGGCTACACCTTC.

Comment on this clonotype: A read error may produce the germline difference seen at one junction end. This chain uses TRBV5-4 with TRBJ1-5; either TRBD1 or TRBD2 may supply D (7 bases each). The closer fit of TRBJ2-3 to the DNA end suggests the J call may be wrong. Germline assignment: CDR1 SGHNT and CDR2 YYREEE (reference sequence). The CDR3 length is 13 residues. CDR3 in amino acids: CAGSGTENQPQYF. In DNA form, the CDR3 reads TGTGCCGGCAGCGGGACAGAAAATCAGCCCCAGTATTTT.

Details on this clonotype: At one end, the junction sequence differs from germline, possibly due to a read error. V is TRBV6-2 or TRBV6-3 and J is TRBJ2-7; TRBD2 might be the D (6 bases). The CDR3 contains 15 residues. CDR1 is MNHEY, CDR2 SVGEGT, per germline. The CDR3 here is CASSTPTRGGYEQYF. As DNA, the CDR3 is TGTGCCAGTAGCACTCCGACTAGAGGAGGGTACGAACAGTACTTC.